This T cell receptor (beta chain) was sequenced during a study of cytomegalovirus exposure and HLA in healthy donors (TCRdb year 2017). Regarding the study in general: An earlier analysis of approximately 640 of the donors reported 250 to 350 Gb of sequence data and 100 million to 140 million unique TCR beta sequences from some 180 million T cells. An early release that covered roughly 600 HLA-typed donors contained approximately 290 gigabases of sequencing data and tens of millions of unique TCR sequences. Of the roughly 430 genotyped donors, around 81% fell in the genetic ancestry cluster associated with self-reported Caucasian donors. The study aimed to test whether signatures of past pathogen exposure could be identified by cataloging public T cell receptors. Using immunosequencing, the study profiled T cell repertoires from 500 to 800 subjects and related those repertoires to cytomegalovirus serostatus. Besides the first cohort of roughly 640 subjects, a separate validation cohort made up of over 100 different subjects was used. To predict cytomegalovirus infection status, the study brought together high-throughput TCR immunosequencing, statistical association of individual TCRs with disease status, and machine learning. To study patterns of TCR occurrence, a later analysis re-analyzed previously published TCR beta repertoires from more than 550 donors and added high-resolution HLA genotyping. In the later analysis, no new phenotypic data were used to find candidate immune exposures; instead, reliance was placed on TCR beta sequences and their occurrence across donors. In an earlier analysis of roughly 580 of the donors, high-throughput TCR beta sequencing was used to judge whether each TCR beta V gene segment behaved as functional or pseudogenic. Alongside the repertoire data, information on donor age, sex, ethnicity and CMV serostatus was compiled. A later genetic analysis used genome-wide SNP genotypes for about 60% of the roughly 700 donors, treating that subset as a discovery cohort. All discovery cohort repertoires had been generated using a single sequencing platform. HLA typing included class I and class II loci at four-digit resolution. The number of typed donors differed by locus: about 620-640 for A, B, C, DRB1 and DQB1; roughly 510 for DQA1; around 580 for DPA1; and approximately 450 for DPB1. Roughly 5 DR-DQ haplotypes were treated as single units for association and clustering because of strong linkage in the cohort. On average, roughly 250,000 unique TCR beta nucleotide sequences were sequenced per donor among 398 genotyped donors of the cohort, with around 19% of those sequences being non-productive. General findings and caveats noted by the study authors: The study gave a list of 150 to 200 TCR beta chains associated with cytomegalovirus. Cytomegalovirus status was reported to be diagnosed by the classifier with high specificity and sensitivity in both the original and validation cohorts. Three of the identified cytomegalovirus-associated TCR beta chains were confirmed in vitro to be specific for cytomegalovirus antigens. The presence/absence analyses assumed that sequencing depth was roughly uniform across donors, and that assumption may not be true. Several of the top co-occurrence clusters appeared to be linked to parvovirus B19, influenza, CMV and Epstein-Barr virus, according to a later analysis. In a later analysis, TCR association rates were found to vary across HLA loci, with the most associated TCRs seen for DRB1 alleles and the fewest for HLA-C alleles. The authors suggested that the approach could potentially be generalized to other disease states and immunological phenotypes. Most CMV-associated TCR beta chains appeared to be HLA-restricted in a later analysis, and the HLA associations seemed to be driven largely by CMV exposure. Because the 87-base-pair reads could not distinguish some IMGT-functional V segments, including TRBV6-2 and TRBV6-3, those segments were excluded. Most TCR sequences were observed very rarely across donors, whereas some public TCRs were present in many individuals. In a later genetic analysis, fewer N-insertions in productive TCRs were reported among donors in an Asian-associated ancestry cluster than the roughly 640-donor mean. An association between a missense DCLRE1C variant and V-gene and J-gene trimming of TCR beta chains was found in a later genetic analysis and replicated in an independent cohort. A later analysis associated about 18,000 TCR beta sequences with specific HLA alleles at a false discovery rate of 0.05. The cohort was sequenced for TCR beta chains only, and without alpha or paired-chain data the features that could be detected were limited. CMV serostatus was the only immune exposure information available for the cohort. A cluster of highly shared sequence variants was judged likely to represent a technical artifact of the sequencing pipeline. Correlated functional status among segregating V segments might be attributable to linkage disequilibrium, but an unknown experimental factor could not be ruled out. The earlier analysis of 587 of the donors excluded fewer than 20 rarely observed V segments, including chromosome 9 orphons, because counts were too low. When HLA alleles, especially DR and DQ, strongly co-occurred, attributing TCR associations to individual alleles was difficult. In an earlier analysis of some 550 of the donors, most TCR beta V segments were observed in productive rearrangements about 90% or about 30% of the time, broadly matching IMGT annotations. Because HLA typing was missing for some donors at each locus, association tests included only the typed subset. A further reported finding was that TCR beta sequences accurately predicted the HLA-A and HLA-B alleles for most subjects in the first cohort. A later analysis found that HLA-associated TCR beta chains were more clonally expanded and had lower generation probabilities than equally common non-associated chains.

The library was prepared using the immunoSEQ multiplex PCR assay. For the multiplex PCR, a mixture combining 60 forward primers for TCR Vbeta segments and 13 reverse primers for TCR Jbeta segments was used. The CDR3 region of rearranged TCR beta genes was amplified from genomic DNA with a multiplex PCR assay. Amplified TCR beta libraries were sequenced as 87-base-pair reads on the Illumina HiSeq System. The authors' analysis ran thus. Across the roughly 600 repertoires, a later analysis counted 75 million to 90 million unique TCR beta chains, 8.5 million to 12 million of which were shared by at least two donors. A nearest-neighbor algorithm error-corrected the raw reads and collapsed the reads into unique sequences, merging closely related sequences to remove PCR and sequencing errors. To assign V, D and J gene segments, CDR3 sequences were aligned to IMGT reference sequences. For a sequence to be retained, at least a six-nucleotide match to both a V gene segment and a J gene segment was required. Rearrangements were called productive when the CDR3 lacked stop codons and stayed in frame with V and J; all others were non-productive. CDR3 was defined by IMGT convention, running from the second conserved V-encoded cysteine to the conserved J-encoded phenylalanine. The earlier analysis of 587 of the donors excluded sequences that lacked an unambiguous match to a single V gene segment. An earlier analysis of some 610 of the donors called V segments functional above 56.7% productive rearrangements and segregating when the between-donor standard deviation exceeded 5%. A statistical classification framework was developed to diagnose cytomegalovirus status using the catalog of TCR beta chain sequences. In a later analysis, TCR nucleotide sequences were compared against IMGT/GENE-DB human TR gene sequences so that V and J genes could be assigned. The TCRdist pipeline was used in a later analysis to assign CDR3 sequences and most-parsimonious VDJ recombination scenarios. In a later analysis, each TCR beta chain was defined by its CDR3 amino acid sequence together with its V-gene family, and reads without a unique V-gene family were excluded. In a later analysis, a few hundred highly shared, low-generation-probability nucleotide sequences were removed to address suspected cross-contamination and a sequencing artifact. For each public chain, a later analysis derived a clonal expansion index from normalized ranks of inferred template counts within each repertoire. Generation probabilities in a later analysis came from a VDJ recombination model fitted to out-of-frame rearrangements, and those results were checked against IGoR. A later analysis scored TCR-TCR, TCR-HLA and TCR-CMV co-occurrence with hypergeometric tests, applying a repertoire-size bias correction to TCR pairs. False discovery rates were estimated in a later analysis by permuting HLA or CMV assignments 20 times. A later analysis grouped co-occurring TCRs with DBSCAN, adding TCRdist sequence similarity when clustering within HLA-allele-positive subsets. For co-occurrence clustering, repertoires with fewer than 30,000 or more than 120,000 public chains were excluded, along with roughly 5 repertoires with anomalous nucleotide sharing. What TCRdb holds here is the immuneACCESS table cut down to in-frame rearrangements. Part of the clones is not present; checked against another copy, under half of the missing clones reflect an unresolved V gene, and the others are unexplained. V, J and clone size are taken as reported in that table, and D and trimming were inferred from the DNA itself. This sample has about 55,000 clones in its table, and over 65% of those were observed once. The top ten constitute 30% to 35% of the sample.

The CDR3 spans 14 residues, from the cysteine through the phenylalanine. The entry retains the CDR3 DNA only, 42 bases that are in frame from base 1. V sheds 6 bases and J sheds 3 bases, leaving 15 bases between their ends. The germline V gene provides CDR1 MNHEY and CDR2 SVGAGI. The cohort was made up of roughly 670 healthy bone marrow donors. At the time of sampling, every cohort member was nominally healthy, though immune exposures that went unrecorded were likely present. The donor tested CMV seropositive, placing the donor among the approximately 310 seropositive members of the cohort. A peripheral blood sample was provided by each donor, and peripheral blood mononuclear cells were used for TCR beta sequencing. Genomic DNA was extracted from the blood cell samples with the Qiagen DNeasy Blood Extraction Kit. Details on this clone: This clone's antigen is unknown. No much larger clone is present one base from it, and per-base qualities are unavailable.

This clonotype originated in a man aged 40-55 years in good health and CMV-seropositive. This chain is built from TRBV6-5 and TRBJ2-7, and possibly TRBD1, on 5 matching bases. Sequenced: PBMCs. The DNA sequence is as follows: TGTGCCAGCAGCTCTGACAGACCAAACTACGAGCAGTACTTC. This codes for CASSSDRPNYEQYF.